The clone carrying this T cell receptor (beta chain) has more than one count but fewer than ten. Its specificity is unknown. The entry originates in a study of CD8+ T cells in alopecia areata. Study observations and caveats: Shared TCR sequences were less clear between patients than in mice, possibly partly from HLA diversity.

RNA extraction and reverse transcription yielded cDNA as sequencing template. Profiled with immunoSEQ multiplex PCR; TCRdb holds only in-frame clones, not every one. The repertoire has 150,000 to 200,000 clones, approximately 70% of them found once; the top ten carry about 10%. Germline V gene sequence: CDR1 SGHVS, CDR2 FNYEAQ. This CDR3 spans 15 amino acids. The V end lost 2 bases, the J end lost 0 bases, and 10 bases lay between the germline ends. The sample consisted of CD8+ T cells sorted from blood, taken at week 0. This TCR was sampled from a human donor with alopecia areata. V gene TRBV7-6 combines with J gene TRBJ2-5; D unresolved. For the CDR3, the DNA is TGTGCCAGCAGCTTACATCAAGGGAACCAAGAGACCCAGTACTTC. This sequence encodes CASSLHQGNQETQYF.